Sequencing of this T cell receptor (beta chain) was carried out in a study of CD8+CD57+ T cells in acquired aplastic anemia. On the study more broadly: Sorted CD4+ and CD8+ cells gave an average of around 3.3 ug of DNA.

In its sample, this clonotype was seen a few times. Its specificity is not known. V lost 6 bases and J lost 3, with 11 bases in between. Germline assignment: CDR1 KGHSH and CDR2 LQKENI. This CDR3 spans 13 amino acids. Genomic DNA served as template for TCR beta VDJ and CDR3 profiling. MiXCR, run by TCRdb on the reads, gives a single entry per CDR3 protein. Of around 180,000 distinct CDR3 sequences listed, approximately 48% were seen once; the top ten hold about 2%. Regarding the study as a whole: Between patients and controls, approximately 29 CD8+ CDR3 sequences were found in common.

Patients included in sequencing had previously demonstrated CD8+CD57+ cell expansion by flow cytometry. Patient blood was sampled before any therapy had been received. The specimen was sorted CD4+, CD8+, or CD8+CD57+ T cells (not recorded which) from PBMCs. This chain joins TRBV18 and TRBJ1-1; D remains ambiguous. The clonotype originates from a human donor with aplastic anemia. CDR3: CASSARKDTEAFF. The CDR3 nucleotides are TGTGCCAGCTCGGCCCGGAAGGACACTGAAGCTTTCTTT.